One sample yielded the 30 T cell receptor beta chains listed below, sequenced in a study of T cells after yellow fever vaccination. Each CDR3 protein gets one entry after TCRdb re-called the 5' RACE reads with MiXCR. The sample has approximately 300,000 distinct CDR3 sequences; 7.5% to 9% are singletons. The sequencing used PBMCs, collected on the day of the first yellow fever vaccination. The origin of the receptors is a young man who received the YFV17D yellow fever vaccine.

The sample holds a few counts of this clonotype. The CDR3: CASSLGSAAPSTDTQYF. As DNA, the CDR3 is TGTGCCAGCAGCTTAGGTTCCGCAGCGCCTAGCACAGATACGCAGTATTTT. V and J are TRBV7-2 and TRBJ2-3; D is uncertain. The CDR3 covers 17 residues. V lost 1 base and J lost 0, with 14 bases in between. Germline loops: CDR1 SGHTA, CDR2 FQGNSA.

The CDR3 reads CAITRTGANTEAFF. The CDR3 bases are TGTGCCATCACTAGGACAGGGGCGAACACTGAAGCTTTCTTT. The chain couples TRBV10-3 to TRBJ1-1; 9 bases align to TRBD1. V lost 7 bases, J lost 1 base, and 4 bases stayed unmatched. This CDR3 spans 14 amino acids. Germline V CDR1 and CDR2: ENHRY, SYGVKD.

This clonotype turned up a few times. The V call is TRBV7-6, the J call TRBJ2-7; D is tentatively TRBD1 or TRBD2 (5 bases each). Per germline, CDR1 SGHVS and CDR2 FNYEAQ. CDR3 length: 17 amino acids. Trimming shortened V by 0 bases and J by 5 bases, and 20 bases separated the two germline ends. This CDR3 is CASSLAVGEVGLDEQYF. DNA for the CDR3: TGTGCCAGCAGCTTAGCGGTGGGGGAAGTCGGTTTGGACGAGCAGTACTTC.

The chain links TRBV6-2 or TRBV6-3 to TRBJ1-5; D uncertain. This CDR3 spans 12 amino acids. V was cut by 2 bases and J by 7 bases, with 6 bases left in between. Germline V gene lookup returns CDR1 MNHEY and CDR2 SVGEGT. The CDR3 region is CASSYIDQPQHF. Written as DNA, the CDR3 is TGTGCCAGCAGTTACATCGACCAGCCCCAGCATTTT.

This clonotype has more than one count but fewer than ten. The genes are TRBV12-3 or TRBV12-4 and TRBJ2-3; no reliable D call. The V end was cut by 2 bases, the J end by 10 bases, with 7 bases between. The CDR3 consists of 11 residues. The CDR3 DNA sequence: TGTGCCAGCAGTTTATACTCCCCGCAGTATTTT. Translated, it gives CASSLYSPQYF.

This clonotype was observed a few times. The V and J genes are TRBV25-1 and TRBJ2-7; D perhaps matches TRBD1 (6 bases). V lost 2 bases and J 2 bases, leaving 10 bases between the germline ends. In germline, CDR1 is MGHDK, CDR2 SYGVNS. This CDR3 is built from 14 residues. In DNA, the CDR3 is TGTGCCAGCAGTGAACCCAACAGGGCCTACGAGCAGTACTTC. Translation: CASSEPNRAYEQYF.

The chain uses TRBV25-1 and TRBJ2-7; the D is unclear. From germline, CDR1 is MGHDK and CDR2 SYGVNS. The CDR3 runs 15 residues. The ends were cut back, 3 bases at V and 0 bases at J, with 12 bases in the middle. The DNA for the CDR3 is TGTGCCAGCAGTGACCAAACTCGGAGCTCCTACGAGCAGTACTTC. This translates into CASSDQTRSSYEQYF.

This clonotype appeared many times. V is TRBV5-1 and J is TRBJ2-5; no reliable D call. The CDR3 extends over 14 amino acids. Per germline, CDR1 SGHRS and CDR2 YFSETQ. Trimming shortened V by 4 bases and J by 2 bases, and 12 bases separated the two germline ends. CDR3 protein: CASSRNWDQETQYF. CDR3 bases: TGCGCCAGCAGCCGTAATTGGGATCAAGAGACCCAGTACTTC.

V usage is TRBV24-1 and J usage is TRBJ2-2; TRBD2 is a possible D gene (7 bases). Germline V gene data show CDR1 as KGHDR and CDR2 as SFDVKD. V was trimmed by 0 bases and J by 7 bases, leaving 11 bases between them. CDR3 size: 15 residues. The CDR3 DNA follows: TGTGCCACCAGTGATTTGCCGGGGGGCAGCGGGGAGCTGTTTTTT. It translates to CATSDLPGGSGELFF.

This CDR3 reads CASSTSPLNTEAFF. The CDR3 bases are TGCGCCAGCTCCACCTCCCCGCTGAACACTGAAGCTTTCTTT. The chain uses TRBV5-1 and TRBJ1-1; D unresolved. Germline V CDR1 and CDR2: SGHRS, YFSETQ. The length of the CDR3 is 14 residues. Trimming took off 7 bases at V and 0 bases at J, with 13 bases between the two ends.

The rearrangement uses TRBV5-1 and TRBJ2-3; 10 nucleotides agree with TRBD2. V shed 1 base, J shed 3 bases, and the junction held 2 bases outside the gene matches. This CDR3 comprises 15 residues. The germline V gene has CDR1 SGHRS and CDR2 YFSETQ. The CDR3 region is CASSLPGLATDTQYF. CDR3 sequence (DNA): TGCGCCAGCAGCTTGCCGGGACTAGCGACAGATACGCAGTATTTT. Complete variable domain (other parts from reference TRBV5-1 and TRBJ2-3): KAGVTQTPRYLIKTRGQQVTLSCSPISGHRSVSWYQQTPGQGLQFLFEYFSETQRNKGNFPGRFSGRQFSNSRSEMNVSTLELGDSALYLCASSLPGLATDTQYFGPGTRLTVL.

This clonotype was seen only a few times. CDR3 sequence: CASSQYLAGTQMSSYNEQFF. In DNA form, the CDR3 reads TGCGCCAGCAGCCAATACCTAGCGGGTACACAAATGAGCTCCTACAATGAGCAGTTCTTC. This chain connects TRBV4-3 to TRBJ2-1; 8 positions agree with TRBD2. Germline values: CDR1 LGHNA, CDR2 YSLEER. The CDR3 spans 20 residues. V lost 2 bases to trimming and J lost 0 bases; unmatched junction nucleotides: 15.

This clonotype was counted only a few times. V is TRBV29-1 and J is TRBJ1-4; TRBD1 might be the D (6 bases). V shed 2 bases and J shed 4 bases, with 11 bases lying between them. CDR3 length: 14 amino acids. CDR1 and CDR2 from the germline V gene are SQVTM and ANQGSEA. The CDR3 reads CSVEYRECNEKLFF. The CDR3 DNA sequence: TGCAGCGTTGAATACAGGGAGTGTAATGAAAAACTGTTTTTT.

This clonotype turned up a few times. CDR3 amino acids: CASSSAAGKPQHF. The CDR3 DNA reads TGTGCCAGCAGTTCCGCGGCGGGGAAGCCCCAGCATTTT. V gene TRBV12-3 or TRBV12-4 combines with J gene TRBJ1-5; no reliable D call. The CDR3 runs 13 residues. V was clipped by 4 bases and J by 8 bases, with 12 bases between them.

The chain joins TRBV7-2 to TRBJ2-3; D not certain. The CDR3 consists of 14 residues. CDR1 is SGHTA, CDR2 FQGNSA, per germline. Trimming left V 1 base short and J 4 bases short, with 9 bases between. The CDR3 bases are TGTGCCAGCAGCTTAGGGGGTTGGGCAGATACGCAGTATTTT. It codes for CASSLGGWADTQYF.

V is TRBV2 and J is TRBJ2-1, with 10 nucleotides matching TRBD2. Germline V gene lookup returns CDR1 SNHLY and CDR2 FYNNEI. This CDR3 region has 14 residues. The V segment lost 9 bases and the J segment 9 bases; nucleotides outside the gene matches: 11. In DNA, the CDR3 is TGTGCCAGTACTAGCGGGGAGATGGGAAGTGAGCAGTTCTTC. Translated: CASTSGEMGSEQFF.

This rearrangement joins TRBV5-6 to TRBJ2-5; D unresolved. The CDR3 is 14 amino acids. Germline lookup yields CDR1 SGHDT and CDR2 YYEEEE. Trimming removed 0 bases at V and 0 bases at J, with 6 bases between. The CDR3 region has the DNA TGTGCCAGCAGCTTGGTAGAGTACCAAGAGACCCAGTACTTC. This gives the protein CASSLVEYQETQYF.

At least ten counts were recorded for this clonotype. The V call is TRBV7-8, the J call TRBJ2-3, with 8 bases fitting TRBD1. The V gene's germline CDR1 is SGHVS and CDR2 FQNEAQ. The ends lost 5 bases at V and 0 bases at J; junction bases unmatched: 16. This CDR3 has 19 amino acids. The CDR3 reads CASSLRPAGTGPSTDTQYF. CDR3 in DNA: TGTGCCAGCAGCCTAAGACCCGCCGGGACAGGCCCTAGCACAGATACGCAGTATTTT.

A few counts support this clonotype. CDR3 amino acids: CSARASGGYYNEQFF. In nucleotides, the CDR3 is TGCAGTGCTAGAGCATCAGGGGGCTATTACAATGAGCAGTTCTTC. The chain joins TRBV20-1 to TRBJ2-1; 8 nucleotides match TRBD1. Germline CDR1 and CDR2: DFQATT and SNEGSKA (reference sequence). Losses at the gene ends were 1 base for V and 4 bases for J; bases not matched to a gene: 6. The CDR3 is made up of 15 amino acids.

This rearrangement joins TRBV3-1 to TRBJ1-6, with no clear D. Between the trimmed V and J ends, which lost 6 bases and 12 bases, there was a span of 12 bases. There are 12 residues in the CDR3. Germline lookup yields CDR1 LGHDT and CDR2 YNNKEL (reference sequence). The chain's CDR3 is CASSTTGRPLHF. The CDR3 region has the DNA TGTGCCAGCAGTACGACTGGCCGACCCCTCCACTTT.

The rearrangement uses TRBV4-2 and TRBJ1-1; possibly TRBD1 for D (6 bases). The CDR3 length is 14 residues. Between the trimmed V and J ends, which lost 6 bases and 0 bases, there was a span of 11 bases. In germline, CDR1 is LGHNA, CDR2 YNFKEQ. CDR3 bases: TGTGCCAGCAGGCCGGGACAAATGAACACTGAAGCTTTCTTT. Protein: CASRPGQMNTEAFF.

This clonotype has more than one count but fewer than ten. V is TRBV19 and J is TRBJ1-5; 8 nucleotides agree with TRBD1. The CDR3 sequence is 17 residues long. CDR1 and CDR2 from the germline V gene are LNHDA and SQIVND (reference sequence). V lost 7 bases to trimming and J lost 0 bases; unmatched junction nucleotides: 11. The CDR3 here is CASKPRTGSYSNQPQHF. In DNA form, the CDR3 reads TGTGCCAGTAAACCCCGGACAGGGAGTTATAGCAATCAGCCCCAGCATTTT.

The V gene is TRBV4-3, the J gene TRBJ1-2; D remains ambiguous. The CDR3 sequence is 14 residues long. V was shortened by 1 base and J by 7 bases, with 13 bases between the two germline ends. Germline V gives CDR1 LGHNA, CDR2 YSLEER. In nucleotides, the CDR3 is TGCGCCAGCAGCCAAGCCCGGAAAACCAGTGGCTACACCTTC. This sequence encodes CASSQARKTSGYTF.

Many counts were recorded for this clonotype. This rearrangement joins TRBV29-1 to TRBJ2-7; D possibly corresponds to TRBD2 (6 bases). The germline V gene has CDR1 SQVTM and CDR2 ANQGSEA. The CDR3 is 12 amino acids. V lost 7 bases and J lost 0, with 10 bases in between. CDR3 sequence (DNA): TGCAGCGCCGGCGGGGCCTCCTACGAGCAGTACTTC. This codes for CSAGGASYEQYF.

The chain links TRBV5-6 to TRBJ1-1, with D hard to call. Germline lookup yields CDR1 SGHDT and CDR2 YYEEEE. The V gene lost 3 bases and the J gene lost 0 bases, with 9 bases spanning the gap. CDR3 size: 14 residues. CDR3 DNA sequence: TGTGCCAGCAGCTACCAGAATATGAACACTGAAGCTTTCTTT. Protein sequence: CASSYQNMNTEAFF.

This clonotype was detected ten times or more. The chain has TRBV29-1 and TRBJ2-1; TRBD2 matches at 13 bases. The junction had 4 bases not matched to a gene; V was cut back by 1 base and J by 7 bases. The CDR3 covers 15 residues. The germline V gene has CDR1 SQVTM and CDR2 ANQGSEA. CDR3 DNA: TGCAGCGTTGAAGCAACTAGCGGGGGGGCGAATGAGCAGTTCTTC. This codes for CSVEATSGGANEQFF.

In its sample, this clonotype was seen many times. CDR3 coding DNA: TGTGCCAGCAGTCTCCCTTTGGGGATTACTGAAGCTTTCTTT. This encodes CASSLPLGITEAFF. The chain employs TRBV6-2 or TRBV6-3 and TRBJ1-1, with D uncertain. The V end was cut by 5 bases, the J end by 5 bases, with 15 bases between. This CDR3 is 14 amino acids long. Per germline, CDR1 MNHEY and CDR2 SVGEGT.

This clonotype was recorded a few times. The chain is built from TRBV7-2 and TRBJ2-2, with D perhaps matching TRBD2 (6 bases). CDR1 SGHTA and CDR2 FQGNSA come from the germline V gene. CDR3 size: 13 residues. Trimming left V 10 bases short and J 2 bases short, with 11 bases between. In nucleotides, the CDR3 is TGTGCCACGAACGGGGGAAACACCGGGGAGCTGTTTTTT. It specifies CATNGGNTGELFF.

This chain links TRBV12-3 or TRBV12-4 with TRBJ1-5, with D unresolved. This CDR3 has 13 amino acids. Trimming removed 8 bases at V and 5 bases at J, with 13 bases between. The CDR3 protein is CASVETADQPQHF. The CDR3 coding sequence is TGTGCCAGCGTTGAGACGGCCGATCAGCCCCAGCATTTT.

This chain joins TRBV4-1 and TRBJ2-5, with D possibly matching TRBD1 (6 bases). The V end lost 0 bases, the J end lost 5 bases, and 10 bases lay between the germline ends. This CDR3 has 14 residues. Germline V gene data show CDR1 as MGHRA and CDR2 as YSYEKL. In DNA form, the CDR3 reads TGCGCCAGCAGCCAAGAGAACAGGGAGGAGACCCAGTACTTC. It translates to CASSQENREETQYF.